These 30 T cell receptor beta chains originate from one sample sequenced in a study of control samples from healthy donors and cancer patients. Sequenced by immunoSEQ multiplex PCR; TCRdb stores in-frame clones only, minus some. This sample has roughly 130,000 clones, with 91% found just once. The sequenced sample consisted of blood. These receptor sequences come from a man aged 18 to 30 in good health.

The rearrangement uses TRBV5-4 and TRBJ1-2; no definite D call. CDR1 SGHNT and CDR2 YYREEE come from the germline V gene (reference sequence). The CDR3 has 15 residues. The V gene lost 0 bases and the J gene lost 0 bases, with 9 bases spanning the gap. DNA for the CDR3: TGTGCCAGCAGCTTGGGAAGCGTGGCTAACTATGGCTACACCTTC. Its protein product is CASSLGSVANYGYTF.

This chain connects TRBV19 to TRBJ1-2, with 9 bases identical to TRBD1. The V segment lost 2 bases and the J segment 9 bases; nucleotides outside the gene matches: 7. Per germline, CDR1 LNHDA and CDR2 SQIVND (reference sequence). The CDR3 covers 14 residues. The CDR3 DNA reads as TGTGCCAGTAGTATAAAAGGACAGGGGATCCGCTACACCTTC. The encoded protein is CASSIKGQGIRYTF.

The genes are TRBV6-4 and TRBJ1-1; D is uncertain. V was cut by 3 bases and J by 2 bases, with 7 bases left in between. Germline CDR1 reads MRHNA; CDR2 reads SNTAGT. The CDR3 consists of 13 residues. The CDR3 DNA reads TGTGCCAGCAGTGAATCGGACAACACTGAAGCTTTCTTT. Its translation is CASSESDNTEAFF.

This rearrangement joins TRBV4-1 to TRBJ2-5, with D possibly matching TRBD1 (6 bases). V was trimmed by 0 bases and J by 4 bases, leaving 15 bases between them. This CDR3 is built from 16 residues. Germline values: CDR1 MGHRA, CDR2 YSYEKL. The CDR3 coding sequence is TGCGCCAGCAGCCAAGATGGACTTCTAGGGGGAGAGACCCAGTACTTC. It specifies CASSQDGLLGGETQYF.

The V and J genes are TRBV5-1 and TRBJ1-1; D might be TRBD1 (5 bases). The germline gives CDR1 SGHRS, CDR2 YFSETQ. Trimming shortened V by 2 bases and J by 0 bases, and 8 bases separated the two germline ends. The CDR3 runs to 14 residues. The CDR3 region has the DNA TGCGCCAGCAGCTTATGGGGGATGAACACTGAAGCTTTCTTT. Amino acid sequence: CASSLWGMNTEAFF.

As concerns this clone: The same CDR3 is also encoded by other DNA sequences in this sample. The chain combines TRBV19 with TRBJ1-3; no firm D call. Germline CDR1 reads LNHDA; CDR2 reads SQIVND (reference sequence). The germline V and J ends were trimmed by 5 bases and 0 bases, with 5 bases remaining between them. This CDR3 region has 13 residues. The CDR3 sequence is CASSSSSGNTIYF. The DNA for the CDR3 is TGTGCCAGTAGTTCGAGCTCTGGAAACACCATATATTTT.

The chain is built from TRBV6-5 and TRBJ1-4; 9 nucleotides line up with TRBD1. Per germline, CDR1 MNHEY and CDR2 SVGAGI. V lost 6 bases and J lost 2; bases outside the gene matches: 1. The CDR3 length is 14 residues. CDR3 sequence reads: CASRTGGTNEKLFF. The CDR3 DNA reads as TGTGCCAGCAGAACAGGGGGCACTAATGAAAAACTGTTTTTT.

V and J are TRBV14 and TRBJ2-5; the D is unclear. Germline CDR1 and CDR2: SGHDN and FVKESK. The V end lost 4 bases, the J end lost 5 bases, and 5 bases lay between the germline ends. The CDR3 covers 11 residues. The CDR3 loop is CASSLGETQYF. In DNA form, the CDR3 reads TGTGCCAGCAGCCTTGGGGAGACCCAGTACTTC.

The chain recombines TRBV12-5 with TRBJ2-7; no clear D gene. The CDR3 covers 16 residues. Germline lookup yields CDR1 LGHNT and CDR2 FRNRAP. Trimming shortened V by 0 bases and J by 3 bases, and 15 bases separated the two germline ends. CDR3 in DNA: TGTGCTAGTGGTTTGGTACTGTCCCAGTGGTACTACGAGCAGTACTTC. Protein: CASGLVLSQWYYEQYF.

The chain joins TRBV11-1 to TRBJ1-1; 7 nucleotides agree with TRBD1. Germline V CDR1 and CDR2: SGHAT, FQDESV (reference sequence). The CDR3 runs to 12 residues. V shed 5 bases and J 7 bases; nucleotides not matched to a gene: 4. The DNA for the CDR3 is TGTGCCAGCAGCCGAGACAGGGATGAAGCTTTCTTT. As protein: CASSRDRDEAFF.

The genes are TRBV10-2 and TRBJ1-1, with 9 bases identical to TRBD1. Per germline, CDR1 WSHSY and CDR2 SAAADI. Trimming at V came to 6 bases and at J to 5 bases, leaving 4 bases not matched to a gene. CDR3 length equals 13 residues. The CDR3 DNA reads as TGCGCCAGCAGCCTGGACAGGGGAACTGAAGCTTTCTTT. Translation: CASSLDRGTEAFF.

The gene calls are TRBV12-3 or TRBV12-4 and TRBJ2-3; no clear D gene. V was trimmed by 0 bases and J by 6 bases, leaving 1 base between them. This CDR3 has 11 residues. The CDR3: CASSLADTQYF. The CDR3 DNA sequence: TGTGCCAGCAGTTTAGCCGATACGCAGTATTTT.

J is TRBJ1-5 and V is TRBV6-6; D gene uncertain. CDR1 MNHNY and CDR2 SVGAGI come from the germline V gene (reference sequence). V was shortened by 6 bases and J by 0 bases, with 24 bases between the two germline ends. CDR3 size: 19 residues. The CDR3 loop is CASRRLDGRMMLSNQPQHF. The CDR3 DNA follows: TGTGCCAGCAGGCGACTCGATGGGCGGATGATGCTTAGCAATCAGCCCCAGCATTTT.

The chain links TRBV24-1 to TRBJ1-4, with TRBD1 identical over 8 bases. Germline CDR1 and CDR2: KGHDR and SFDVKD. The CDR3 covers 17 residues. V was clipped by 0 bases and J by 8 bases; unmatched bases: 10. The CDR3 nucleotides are TGTGCCACCAGTGATTTGCTGTGGGGGGCAGGGGGCGAAAAACTGTTTTTT. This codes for CATSDLLWGAGGEKLFF.

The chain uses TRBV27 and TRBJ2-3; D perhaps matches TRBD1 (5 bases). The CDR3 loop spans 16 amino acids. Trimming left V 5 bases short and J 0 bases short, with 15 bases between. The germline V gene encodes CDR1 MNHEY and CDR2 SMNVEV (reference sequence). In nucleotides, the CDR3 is TGTGCCAGCAGTACCCGTCGACAGCGAAGCACAGATACGCAGTATTTT. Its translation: CASSTRRQRSTDTQYF.

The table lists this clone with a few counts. DNA for the CDR3: TGCGCCAGCAGCCAAGAGACAGGGAGGGACACTGAAGCTTTCTTT. This gives the protein CASSQETGRDTEAFF. The chain has TRBV4-1 and TRBJ1-1; 7 bases fit TRBD1. CDR1 is MGHRA, CDR2 YSYEKL, per germline. The CDR3 extends over 15 amino acids. V trimming: 0 bases; J trimming: 3 bases; junction bases outside the gene matches: 4.

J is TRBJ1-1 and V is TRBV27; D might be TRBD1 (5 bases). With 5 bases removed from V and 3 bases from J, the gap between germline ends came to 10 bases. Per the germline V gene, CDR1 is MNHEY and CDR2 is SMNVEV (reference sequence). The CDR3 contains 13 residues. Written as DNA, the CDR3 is TGTGCCAGCAGTAGGGGTTACGACACTGAAGCTTTCTTT. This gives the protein CASSRGYDTEAFF.

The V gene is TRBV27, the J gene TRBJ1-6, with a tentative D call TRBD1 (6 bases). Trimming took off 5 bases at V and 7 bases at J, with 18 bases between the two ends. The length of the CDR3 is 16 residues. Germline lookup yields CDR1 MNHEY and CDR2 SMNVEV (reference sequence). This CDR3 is CASSPTVTGRNSPLHF. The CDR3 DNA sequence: TGTGCCAGCAGTCCTACGGTTACAGGGAGAAATTCACCCCTCCACTTT.

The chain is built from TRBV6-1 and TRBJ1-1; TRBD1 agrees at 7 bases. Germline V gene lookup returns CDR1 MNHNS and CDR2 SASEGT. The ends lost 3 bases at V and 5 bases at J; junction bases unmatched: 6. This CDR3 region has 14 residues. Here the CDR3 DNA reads TGTGCCAGCAGTGAGAAGGGGGCTGAGACTGAAGCTTTCTTT. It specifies CASSEKGAETEAFF.

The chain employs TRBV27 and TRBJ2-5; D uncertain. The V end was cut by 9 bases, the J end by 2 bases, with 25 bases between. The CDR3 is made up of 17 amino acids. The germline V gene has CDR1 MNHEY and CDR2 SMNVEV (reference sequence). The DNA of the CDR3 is TGTGCCAGTCAAAGAAGTGGGTCCTGGCTTTCTCAAGAGACCCAGTACTTC. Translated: CASQRSGSWLSQETQYF.

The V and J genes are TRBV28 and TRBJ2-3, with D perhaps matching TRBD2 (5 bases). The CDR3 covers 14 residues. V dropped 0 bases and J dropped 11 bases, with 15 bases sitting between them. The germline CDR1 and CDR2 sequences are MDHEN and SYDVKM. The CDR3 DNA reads TGTGCCAGCAGTTTATGGGGAGACTCTCCCCGGCAGTATTTT. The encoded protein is CASSLWGDSPRQYF. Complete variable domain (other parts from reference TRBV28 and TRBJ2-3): DVKVTQSSRYLVKRTGEKVFLECVQDMDHENMFWYRQDPGLGLRLIYFSYDVKMKEKGDIPEGYSVSREKKERFSLILESASTNQTSMYLCASSLWGDSPRQYFGPGTRLTVL.

In DNA form, the CDR3 reads TGTGCCTGGAGGGAAACAGGGACTGAGCAGTTCTTC. Amino acids: CAWRETGTEQFF. The chain carries TRBV30 and TRBJ2-1; maybe TRBD1 (6 bases). CDR3 length: 12 residues. From germline, CDR1 is GTSNPN and CDR2 SVGIG (reference sequence). Trimming shortened V by 3 bases and J by 9 bases, and 12 bases separated the two germline ends.

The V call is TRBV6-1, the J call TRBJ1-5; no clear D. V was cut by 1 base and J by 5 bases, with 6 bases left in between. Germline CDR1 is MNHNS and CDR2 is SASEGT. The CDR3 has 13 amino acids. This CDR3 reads CASSEVSYQPQHF. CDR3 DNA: TGTGCCAGCAGTGAAGTGTCTTATCAGCCCCAGCATTTT.

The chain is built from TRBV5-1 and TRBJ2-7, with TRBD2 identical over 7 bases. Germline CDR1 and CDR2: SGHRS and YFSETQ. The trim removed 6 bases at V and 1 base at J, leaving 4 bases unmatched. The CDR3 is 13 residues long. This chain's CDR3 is CASNPGGSYEQYF. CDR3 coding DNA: TGCGCCAGCAATCCGGGGGGTTCCTACGAGCAGTACTTC.

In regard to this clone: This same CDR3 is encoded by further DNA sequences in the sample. The DNA for the CDR3 is TGTGCCAGCAGCTTAGCCGGGTCTGAAGCTTTCTTT. Its translation is CASSLAGSEAFF. This chain uses TRBV7-9 with TRBJ1-1; D unclear. CDR1 is SEHNR, CDR2 FQNEAQ, per germline (reference sequence). Between the trimmed V and J ends, which lost 0 bases and 6 bases, there was a span of 5 bases. This CDR3 region has 12 residues. The entire variable domain, with the rest obtained from reference TRBV7-9 and TRBJ1-1, is as follows: DTGVSQNPRHKITKRGQNVTFRCDPISEHNRLYWYRQTLGQGPEFLTYFQNEAQLEKSRLLSDRFSAERPKGSFSTLEIQRTEQGDSAMYLCASSLAGSEAFFGQGTRLTVV.

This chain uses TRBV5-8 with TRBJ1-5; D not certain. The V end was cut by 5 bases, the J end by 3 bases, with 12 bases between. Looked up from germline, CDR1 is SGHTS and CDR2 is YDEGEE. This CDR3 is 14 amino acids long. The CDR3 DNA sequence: TGTGCCAGCAGGGGGTGGAGGTCCAATCAGCCCCAGCATTTT. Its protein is CASRGWRSNQPQHF.

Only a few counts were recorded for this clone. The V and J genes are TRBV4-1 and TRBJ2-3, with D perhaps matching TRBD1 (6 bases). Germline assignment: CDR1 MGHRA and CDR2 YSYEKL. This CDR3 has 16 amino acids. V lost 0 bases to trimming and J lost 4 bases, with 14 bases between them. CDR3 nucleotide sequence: TGCGCCAGCAGCCAAGATGCAGGGGTTTTTGCAGATACGCAGTATTTT. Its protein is CASSQDAGVFADTQYF.

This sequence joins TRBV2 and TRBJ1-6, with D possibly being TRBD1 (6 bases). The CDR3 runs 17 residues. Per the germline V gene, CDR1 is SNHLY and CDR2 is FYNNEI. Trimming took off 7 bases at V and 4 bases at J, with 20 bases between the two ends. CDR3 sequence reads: CASTLRGGQGYNSPLHF. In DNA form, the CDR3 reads TGTGCCAGCACCCTACGCGGGGGGCAGGGATATAATTCACCCCTCCACTTT.

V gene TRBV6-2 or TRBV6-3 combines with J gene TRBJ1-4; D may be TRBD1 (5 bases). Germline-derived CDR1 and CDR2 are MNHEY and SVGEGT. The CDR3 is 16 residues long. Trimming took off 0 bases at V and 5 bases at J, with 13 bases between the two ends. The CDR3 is CASSYSLRRGNEKLFF. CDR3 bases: TGTGCCAGCAGTTACTCGCTCAGGCGGGGGAATGAAAAACTGTTTTTT.

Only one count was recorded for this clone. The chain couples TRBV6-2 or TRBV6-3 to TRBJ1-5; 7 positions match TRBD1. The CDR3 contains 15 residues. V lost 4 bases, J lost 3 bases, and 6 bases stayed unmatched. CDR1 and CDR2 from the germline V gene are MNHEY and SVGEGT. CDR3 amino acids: CASSFNRGNNQPQHF. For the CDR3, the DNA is TGTGCCAGCAGTTTCAACAGGGGAAACAATCAGCCCCAGCATTTT.